The clone carrying this TCR beta chain was counted between two and nine times. This entry comes from a study of response to subunit inactivated influenza vaccine. V lost 6 bases and J lost 9, with 9 bases in between. There are 12 residues in the CDR3. TCRdb re-derived calls from the RT-PCR reads in MiXCR, one entry per CDR3 protein. The sample has 490,000 or so distinct CDR3 sequences, 7.5% to 8.5% seen once. The specimen was PBMCs from blood, collected less than 30 months after vaccination. The gene calls are TRBV12-3 or TRBV12-4 and TRBJ1-6; D might be TRBD1 (5 bases). The TCR comes from a man aged 50 to 75 who received an inactivated influenza vaccine. CDR3 sequence: CASSQGSSPLHF. CDR3 bases: TGTGCCAGCAGCCAGGGAAGTTCACCCCTCCACTTT.